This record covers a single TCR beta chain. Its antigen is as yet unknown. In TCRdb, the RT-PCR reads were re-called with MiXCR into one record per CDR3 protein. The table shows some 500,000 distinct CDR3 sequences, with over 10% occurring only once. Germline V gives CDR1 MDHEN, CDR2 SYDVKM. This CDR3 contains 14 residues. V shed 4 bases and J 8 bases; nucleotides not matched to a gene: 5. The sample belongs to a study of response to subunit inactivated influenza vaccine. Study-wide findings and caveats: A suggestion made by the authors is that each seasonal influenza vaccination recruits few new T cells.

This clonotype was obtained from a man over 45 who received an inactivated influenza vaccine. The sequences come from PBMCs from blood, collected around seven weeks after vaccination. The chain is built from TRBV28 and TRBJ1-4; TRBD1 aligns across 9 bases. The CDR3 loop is CASSSDRGKEKLFF. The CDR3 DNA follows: TGTGCCAGCAGTTCGGACAGGGGCAAGGAAAAACTGTTTTTT.